These 7 T cell receptor beta chains share one sample of origin, sequenced in a study of T cells in localized non-small cell lung cancer. Here immunoSEQ multiplex PCR was the method, and the copy in TCRdb shows in-frame clones only, minus some. The table has roughly 30,000 clones, roughly 94% seen once. Material: peripheral blood, obtained before any cancer treatment. These receptors were taken from a woman aged 35-75 years with stage I lung adenocarcinoma.

The chain employs TRBV18 and TRBJ2-1; weak D call: TRBD1 (6 bases). Germline lookup yields CDR1 KGHSH and CDR2 LQKENI. The CDR3 runs 14 residues. V dropped 0 bases and J dropped 4 bases, with 7 bases sitting between them. CDR3 DNA sequence: TGTGCCAGCTCACCACCCGGGACATACAATGAGCAGTTCTTC. Amino acid sequence: CASSPPGTYNEQFF. Variable domain in full (rest from reference TRBV18 and TRBJ2-1): NAGVMQNPRHLVRRRGQEARLRCSPMKGHSHVYWYRQLPEEGLKFMVYLQKENIIDESGMPKERFSAEFPKEGPSILRIQQVVRGDSAAYFCASSPPGTYNEQFFGPGTRLTVL.

The chain is built from TRBV5-1 and TRBJ2-7, with TRBD1 matching 7 bases. The CDR3 extends over 15 amino acids. V lost 4 bases, J lost 6 bases, and 13 bases stayed unmatched. Germline CDR1 and CDR2: SGHRS and YFSETQ. The CDR3 is CASSLTSGQTGEQYF. CDR3 sequence (DNA): TGCGCCAGCAGCCTTACTTCGGGACAGACCGGCGAGCAGTACTTC.

The chain is built from TRBV7-9 and TRBJ2-7, with TRBD1 identical over 9 bases. The V segment lost 0 bases and the J segment 2 bases; nucleotides outside the gene matches: 5. This CDR3 is built from 16 residues. Germline V gene sequence: CDR1 SEHNR, CDR2 FQNEAQ (reference sequence). The DNA of the CDR3 is TGTGCCAGCAGCTTAGCGCGGACAGGGGAGCCCTACGAGCAGTACTTC. Encoded protein: CASSLARTGEPYEQYF.

This sequence joins TRBV4-2 and TRBJ1-1; no firm D call. Germline CDR1 is LGHNA and CDR2 is YNFKEQ. The CDR3 has 11 residues. Trimming took off 0 bases at V and 7 bases at J, with 3 bases between the two ends. DNA for the CDR3: TGTGCCAGCAGCCAAGATATTGAAGCTTTCTTT. Protein sequence: CASSQDIEAFF.

Here the CDR3 reads CASSLEDRLMNTEAFF. In DNA form, the CDR3 reads TGTGCCAGCAGCTTAGAGGACAGGCTCATGAACACTGAAGCTTTCTTT. V gene TRBV7-2 combines with J gene TRBJ1-1; 7 positions agree with TRBD1. The germline V gene has CDR1 SGHTA and CDR2 FQGNSA. V shed 1 base and J 0 bases; nucleotides not matched to a gene: 5. The CDR3 runs to 16 residues.

The chain recombines TRBV18 with TRBJ1-6, with a possible D match to TRBD1 (5 bases). Between the trimmed V and J ends, which lost 4 bases and 2 bases, there was a span of 12 bases. The germline gives CDR1 KGHSH, CDR2 LQKENI. This CDR3 is built from 16 residues. The CDR3 DNA is TGTGCCAGCTCACTTCCCCAGGGAGCCTATAATTCACCCCTCCACTTT. Protein product: CASSLPQGAYNSPLHF.

J is TRBJ1-1 and V is TRBV28; D is uncertain. Germline CDR1 reads MDHEN; CDR2 reads SYDVKM. V was trimmed by 2 bases and J by 2 bases, leaving 12 bases between them. The CDR3 spans 15 residues. CDR3 coding DNA: TGTGCCAGCAGTTTAATGAGGGCGCTAAACACTGAAGCTTTCTTT. Translation gives CASSLMRALNTEAFF.